The next 9 T cell receptor beta chains were all read from a single sample in a study of radiotherapy plus CTLA-4 blockade in lung cancer. The protocol was immunoSEQ multiplex PCR, while the TCRdb copy is restricted to in-frame clones and leaves out a portion. The profile shows over 30,000 clones, 60% to 80% of them singletons. Specimen: peripheral blood, collected from a patient treated with radiotherapy plus ipilimumab. These receptors were obtained from a human donor with non-small cell lung cancer whose response to radiotherapy plus ipilimumab could not be evaluated.

The chain recombines TRBV2 with TRBJ2-6; 11 nucleotides match TRBD1. V lost 4 bases and J lost 0; bases outside the gene matches: 2. Germline V gene lookup returns CDR1 SNHLY and CDR2 FYNNEI. The length of the CDR3 is 17 residues. The CDR3 coding sequence is TGTGCCAGCAGTGCGGACAGGGGGCTCTCTGGGGCCAACGTCCTGACTTTC. The encoded protein is CASSADRGLSGANVLTF.

V and J are TRBV5-1 and TRBJ2-2, with 8 nucleotides matching TRBD2. V lost 4 bases to trimming and J lost 3 bases; unmatched junction nucleotides: 8. CDR1 is SGHRS and CDR2 is YFSETQ in the germline V gene. The CDR3 sequence is 16 residues long. CDR3: CASSPGGGPHTGELFF. CDR3 sequence (DNA): TGCGCCAGCAGCCCGGGGGGGGGTCCTCACACCGGGGAGCTGTTTTTT.

The J gene is TRBJ1-6, the V gene TRBV5-5; tentatively, D is TRBD1 (5 bases). This CDR3 is built from 16 residues. The V and J ends lost 4 bases and 1 base respectively, with 12 bases between them. Per the germline V gene, CDR1 is SGHKS and CDR2 is YYEKEE (reference sequence). The CDR3 is CASSPWAGSYNSPLHF. The CDR3 DNA reads TGTGCCAGCAGCCCATGGGCAGGGTCCTATAATTCACCCCTCCACTTT.

This CDR3 reads CASSLGTGTTDTQYF. DNA for the CDR3: TGTGCCAGCAGCCTCGGGACAGGGACCACAGATACGCAGTATTTT. The chain uses TRBV11-3 and TRBJ2-3; 9 nucleotides align to TRBD1. Germline loops: CDR1 SGHNT, CDR2 YENEEA. V shed 5 bases and J 2 bases; nucleotides not matched to a gene: 5. The CDR3 spans 15 residues.

This sequence joins TRBV7-6 and TRBJ2-1, with D perhaps TRBD2 (5 bases). From germline, CDR1 is SGHVS and CDR2 FNYEAQ. The CDR3 loop spans 16 amino acids. V was clipped by 1 base and J by 9 bases, with 19 bases between them. The DNA of the CDR3 is TGTGCCAGCAGCTTAGGAACTAGTGGGCCCCGGGTTGAGCAGTTCTTC. Translated, it gives CASSLGTSGPRVEQFF.

This clone has only one observation. The chain combines TRBV6-1 with TRBJ1-4; 7 bases fit TRBD1. The CDR3 has 14 amino acids. Losses at the gene ends were 3 bases for V and 8 bases for J; bases not matched to a gene: 6. Looked up from germline, CDR1 is MNHNS and CDR2 is SASEGT. CDR3 in DNA: TGTGCCAGCAGTGACTCCGACAGGGACGAAAAACTGTTTTTT. It is translated as CASSDSDRDEKLFF.

The genes are TRBV7-8 and TRBJ2-7, with D perhaps matching TRBD2 (6 bases). Germline CDR1 and CDR2: SGHVS and FQNEAQ. Trimming shortened V by 1 base and J by 3 bases, and 7 bases separated the two germline ends. CDR3 length equals 13 residues. CDR3 DNA sequence: TGTGCCAGCAGCTTAGGACTAGACTACGAGCAGTACTTC. Translation gives CASSLGLDYEQYF.

The chain couples TRBV2 to TRBJ2-1; 9 bases fit TRBD2. CDR1 is SNHLY, CDR2 FYNNEI, per germline. With V trimmed by 11 bases and J by 4 bases, 12 bases remained unmatched. This CDR3 region has 15 residues. As DNA, the CDR3 is TGTGCCGGCGTTGCGGGAGGGTTCTCGTACAATGAGCAGTTCTTC. It codes for CAGVAGGFSYNEQFF.

The chain combines TRBV1 with TRBJ2-7; whether TRBD1, the table's D call, matches the DNA was not checked. TRBV1 is listed as a pseudogene. CDR3 length: 16 residues. CDR3 protein: CASSQEAGTGGNEQYF. The CDR3 DNA reads as TGCGCCAGCAGCCAAGAAGCCGGGACAGGGGGAAACGAGCAGTACTTC.